The table lists the clone carrying this T cell receptor beta chain with a few counts. Exclusion criteria comprised uncontrolled infection, other autoimmune disease, pregnancy or lactation. This sample was included in a study of T cells in Graves' hyperthyroidism and ophthalmopathy. Amplification targeted TCR beta CDR3 regions from RNA transcripts. The HTBI primer set was used in a first-round RT-PCR of the TCR CDR3. MiXCR was run by TCRdb on the multiplex PCR reads, yielding one entry per CDR3 protein. The repertoire holds roughly 640,000 distinct CDR3 sequences, with more than 15% as singletons. The receptor was isolated from a woman between 40 and 55 years old with Graves' ophthalmopathy. Sequenced material: blood.

CDR3 residues: CASSDREAKPKNIQYF. For the CDR3, the DNA is TGTGCCAGCAGTGACCGGGAGGCTAAGCCCAAAAACATTCAGTACTTC. The V call is TRBV2, the J call TRBJ2-4; TRBD2 matches 7 bases. Germline V gene data show CDR1 as SNHLY and CDR2 as FYNNEI. After removal of 3 bases from V and 2 bases from J, the junction contained 7 bases not matched to a gene. The CDR3 is 16 amino acids.